This entry lists 17 T cell receptor beta chains sequenced from one sample in a study of T cells in Graves' hyperthyroidism and ophthalmopathy. Researchers amplified the TCR beta CDR3 regions from RNA transcripts. First-round RT-PCR with HTBI primers amplified the TCR CDR3 region. One entry per CDR3 protein, called by TCRdb with MiXCR from the multiplex PCR reads. The sample contains 400,000 to 550,000 distinct CDR3 sequences, around 14% of which appear only once. Material for sequencing was blood. These receptors were obtained from a woman aged 18-29 years with Graves' hyperthyroidism.

A single count supports this clonotype. The chain carries TRBV11-2 and TRBJ2-1; tentatively, D is TRBD2 (7 bases). The CDR3 extends over 13 amino acids. CDR1 and CDR2 (germline): SGHAT, FQNNGV. Trimming removed 11 bases from V and 10 bases from J, with 21 bases in between. The CDR3, as DNA: TGTGCCTGGAGTGGGGGGGTAGGGGGGGAGCAGTTCTTC. Translation: CAWSGGVGGEQFF.

This clonotype was picked up many times. The rearrangement links TRBV5-1 to TRBJ2-3, with no clear D. Per germline, CDR1 SGHRS and CDR2 YFSETQ. Trimming cost V 5 bases and J 5 bases, with 6 bases left between them. CDR3 length: 11 residues. CDR3 region: CASSNEDTQYF. The CDR3 nucleotides read TGCGCCAGCAGTAACGAAGATACGCAGTATTTT.

Regarding this clonotype: This is likely a read error, given that the CDR3 carries no conserved phenylalanine or tryptophan at its end. The chain recombines TRBV7-3 with TRBJ1-2; no clear D. The V end was cut by 2 bases, the J end by 8 bases, with 15 bases between. Germline V CDR1 and CDR2: SGHTA, FQGTGA. This CDR3 has 14 residues. The CDR3 protein is CASSLETWGLGYTS. The CDR3, as DNA: TGTGCCAGCAGCTTAGAGACATGGGGTTTGGGCTACACCTCC.

Ten or more counts support this clonotype. The rearrangement joins TRBV3-1 to TRBJ2-1; tentative D call: TRBD2 (6 bases). Germline lookup yields CDR1 LGHDT and CDR2 YNNKEL (reference sequence). Trimming removed 6 bases at V and 2 bases at J, with 14 bases between. The CDR3 covers 15 residues. The DNA for the CDR3 is TGTGCCAGCAGACCGGGAGCTACGGCCTACAATGAGCAGTTCTTC. It translates to CASRPGATAYNEQFF.

V and J are TRBV6-1 and TRBJ2-2, with D perhaps given as TRBD1 or TRBD2 (7 bases each). Germline assignment: CDR1 MNHNS and CDR2 SASEGT. V lost 2 bases, J lost 6 bases, and 16 bases lay in between. This CDR3 comprises 16 residues. CDR3: CASSELQGGASGELFF. The CDR3 bases are TGTGCCAGCAGTGAATTGCAGGGGGGGGCCTCCGGGGAGCTGTTTTTT.

V and J are TRBV3-1 and TRBJ2-1; D is unclear. The CDR3 spans 12 residues. Germline CDR1 reads LGHDT; CDR2 reads YNNKEL (reference sequence). The V gene lost 2 bases and the J gene lost 7 bases, with 6 bases spanning the gap. As DNA, the CDR3 is TGTGCCAGCAGCCAATTCATGAATGAGCAGTTCTTC. It encodes CASSQFMNEQFF.

This clonotype was observed many times. The rearrangement links TRBV24-1 to TRBJ2-2; TRBD2 agrees at 7 bases. Looked up from germline, CDR1 is KGHDR and CDR2 is SFDVKD. This CDR3 has 14 amino acids. V dropped 6 bases and J dropped 6; count of bases not matched to a gene: 6. The chain's CDR3 is CATSFTSVPGELFF. The CDR3 DNA reads as TGTGCCACCAGTTTCACTAGCGTGCCCGGGGAGCTGTTTTTT.

The chain has TRBV13 and TRBJ2-3, with 7 bases that match TRBD1. Germline CDR1 is PRHDT and CDR2 is FYEKMQ (reference sequence). V shed 5 bases and J 6 bases; nucleotides not matched to a gene: 17. The CDR3 extends over 17 amino acids. The chain's CDR3 is CASSQKRTGKMRDTQYF. The CDR3 DNA reads TGTGCCAGCAGCCAGAAAAGGACAGGAAAAATGAGGGATACGCAGTATTTT.

This clonotype came up a few times. The rearrangement joins TRBV3-1 to TRBJ2-1; D not resolved. The length of the CDR3 is 14 residues. Germline lookup yields CDR1 LGHDT and CDR2 YNNKEL (reference sequence). Trimming cost V 4 bases and J 7 bases, with 14 bases left between them. The CDR3 loop is CASSLFLGLNEQFF. In nucleotides, the CDR3 is TGTGCCAGCAGCCTCTTTCTCGGGTTAAATGAGCAGTTCTTC.

This clonotype was observed at least ten times. This chain links TRBV6-2 or TRBV6-3 with TRBJ2-1, with 7 positions matching TRBD2. The ends lost 6 bases at V and 3 bases at J; junction bases unmatched: 8. CDR3 size: 15 residues. CDR1 is MNHEY and CDR2 is SVGEGT in the germline V gene. CDR3 nucleotides: TGTGCCAGCAGGGAAGAGTGGGGGGGCTACAATGAGCAGTTCTTC. Residues: CASREEWGGYNEQFF.

The gene calls are TRBV12-3 or TRBV12-4 and TRBJ1-2, with 12 nucleotides matching TRBD1. This CDR3 spans 16 amino acids. After removal of 5 bases from V and 3 bases from J, the junction contained 7 bases not matched to a gene. As DNA, the CDR3 is TGTGCCAGCAGTCCGACCGGGACAGGGGGCCACTATGGCTACACCTTC. Protein sequence: CASSPTGTGGHYGYTF.

This clonotype was found many times. The rearrangement joins TRBV3-1 to TRBJ1-2, with 8 bases aligning to TRBD1. The CDR3 length is 16 residues. The germline gives CDR1 LGHDT, CDR2 YNNKEL (reference sequence). V gave up 1 base and J gave up 5 bases; unmatched junction bases: 9. CDR3 protein: CASSQGGTGKVYGYTF. The CDR3 DNA reads as TGTGCCAGCAGCCAAGGAGGGACAGGCAAAGTTTATGGCTACACCTTC.

The V and J genes are TRBV6-5 and TRBJ1-1, with TRBD1 identical over 7 bases. This CDR3 has 13 amino acids. Germline CDR1 reads MNHEY; CDR2 reads SVGAGI. V shed 1 base and J 7 bases; nucleotides not matched to a gene: 3. The CDR3 region is CASSYYRGGEAFF. The CDR3 nucleotides are TGTGCCAGCAGTTACTACAGGGGAGGTGAAGCTTTCTTT.

This clonotype was seen many times. V and J are TRBV12-3 or TRBV12-4 and TRBJ2-1; 8 bases align to TRBD1. Losses at the gene ends were 3 bases for V and 4 bases for J; bases not matched to a gene: 14. The CDR3 consists of 18 residues. The CDR3 DNA reads TGTGCCAGCAGTTTGGTACAGGGGGTAATGGGATCTTACAATGAGCAGTTCTTC. This gives the protein CASSLVQGVMGSYNEQFF.

This clonotype has ten or more counts. The chain uses TRBV24-1 and TRBJ2-5, with D possibly matching TRBD1 (5 bases). The V and J ends lost 1 base and 4 bases respectively, with 15 bases between them. Looked up from germline, CDR1 is KGHDR and CDR2 is SFDVKD. The CDR3 runs to 16 residues. Written as DNA, the CDR3 is TGTGCCACCAGTGATTTCTCCGGACAAAAGCGAGAGACCCAGTACTTC. This codes for CATSDFSGQKRETQYF.

There are many counts of this clonotype. This chain connects TRBV12-3 or TRBV12-4 to TRBJ2-1, with 9 bases that match TRBD2. This CDR3 spans 15 amino acids. V dropped 8 bases and J dropped 6; count of bases not matched to a gene: 11. The CDR3 DNA sequence: TGTGCCAGCGTAGAGGTAGCGGGAGTGGGCAATGAGCAGTTCTTC. It yields the protein CASVEVAGVGNEQFF.

The chain has TRBV14 and TRBJ2-1; 15 positions match TRBD2. Trimming at V came to 1 base and at J to 6 bases, leaving 19 bases not matched to a gene. Germline CDR1 and CDR2: SGHDN and FVKESK. The CDR3 contains 22 residues. CDR3 DNA: TGTGCCAGCAGCCAAGTATACGGACACGGACTAGCGGGGGGGCCTGGTCGCAATGAGCAGTTCTTC. It encodes CASSQVYGHGLAGGPGRNEQFF.